Listed here are 26 T cell receptor beta chains from one sample, sequenced in a study of shared clonotypes between healthy human individuals. The protocol was immunoSEQ multiplex PCR, while the TCRdb copy is restricted to in-frame clones and leaves out a portion. Of 2 million or so clones in the sample, 85% to 95% were seen once. Sequenced: naive CD4+ T cells sorted from blood. Subset indicated: CD45RA+ positively selected. These receptors all stem from a man aged 18 to 29 in good health.

This clone occurred once. The rearrangement links TRBV11-2 to TRBJ2-2; D gene ambiguous. This CDR3 has 16 residues. The V gene's germline CDR1 is SGHAT and CDR2 FQNNGV. Trimming removed 0 bases from V and 1 base from J, with 9 bases in between. DNA of the CDR3: TGTGCCAGCAGCTTAGATTCGGCAGGGAACACCGGGGAGCTGTTTTTT. It encodes CASSLDSAGNTGELFF.

The chain uses TRBV15 and TRBJ2-5; D is possibly TRBD2 (5 bases). CDR3 length: 15 amino acids. Germline assignment: CDR1 LNHNV and CDR2 YYDKDF (reference sequence). V lost 3 bases and J lost 4, with 15 bases in between. The DNA for the CDR3 is TGTGCCACCAGCAGGGGCAACGGGGTCGGAGAGACCCAGTACTTC. Its protein product is CATSRGNGVGETQYF. Looking up the rest from reference TRBV15 and TRBJ2-5 gives the full variable domain: DAMVIQNPRYQVTQFGKPVTLSCSQTLNHNVMYWYQQKSSQAPKLLFHYYDKDFNNEADTPDNFQSRRPNTSFCFLDIRSPGLGDTAMYLCATSRGNGVGETQYFGPGTRLLVL.

The J gene is TRBJ2-5, the V gene TRBV4-1; 10 bases are a match to TRBD2. Germline loops: CDR1 MGHRA, CDR2 YSYEKL. V shed 2 bases, J shed 7 bases, and the junction held 4 bases outside the gene matches. The length of the CDR3 is 14 residues. The CDR3: CASSQPTSGPTQYF. Here the CDR3 DNA reads TGCGCCAGCAGCCAACCGACTAGCGGGCCGACCCAGTACTTC.

The J gene is TRBJ1-1, the V gene TRBV5-5; D call uncertain. Germline V gene data show CDR1 as SGHKS and CDR2 as YYEKEE (reference sequence). V lost 0 bases, J lost 4 bases, and 7 bases lay in between. The CDR3 is made up of 13 amino acids. CDR3 amino acids: CASSLEGPTEAFF. The CDR3 nucleotides are TGTGCCAGCAGCTTGGAGGGTCCCACTGAAGCTTTCTTT. Full variable domain (missing parts from reference TRBV5-5 and TRBJ1-1): DAGVTQSPTHLIKTRGQQVTLRCSPISGHKSVSWYQQVLGQGPQFIFQYYEKEERGRGNFPDRFSARQFPNYSSELNVNALLLGDSALYLCASSLEGPTEAFFGQGTRLTVV.

The rearrangement uses TRBV4-3 and TRBJ2-1; 10 bases agree with TRBD1. Germline values: CDR1 LGHNA, CDR2 YSLEER. Germline trimming cut 3 bases from V and 6 bases from J; bases unmatched to any gene: 5. This CDR3 has 15 residues. The DNA for the CDR3 is TGCGCCAGCAGCCATGCCGGGACAGGGGCCAATGAGCAGTTCTTC. Translating it yields CASSHAGTGANEQFF.

The rearrangement joins TRBV10-1 to TRBJ2-3; D remains ambiguous. V was clipped by 2 bases and J by 7 bases, with 10 bases between them. The CDR3 runs 13 residues. The germline gives CDR1 WNHNN, CDR2 SYGVQD (reference sequence). The CDR3 loop is CASSEPRRNTQYF. CDR3 nucleotides: TGCGCCAGCAGTGAGCCCCGGCGAAATACGCAGTATTTT.

V usage is TRBV5-1 and J usage is TRBJ1-5; no definite D call. The CDR3 consists of 15 residues. Germline lookup yields CDR1 SGHRS and CDR2 YFSETQ. Trimming cost V 1 base and J 3 bases, with 11 bases left between them. This chain's CDR3 is CASSLSGVYNQPQHF. CDR3 bases: TGCGCCAGCAGCTTGAGTGGGGTCTACAATCAGCCCCAGCATTTT.

DNA of the CDR3: TGCGCCAGTCGAAGGCGGCAGTACTTC. Amino acids: CASRRRQYF. The chain joins TRBV23-1 to TRBJ2-7; unclear D gene. TRBV23-1 is assigned to the ORF class and has an uncertain function. This CDR3 spans 9 amino acids. The V and J ends lost 9 bases and 9 bases respectively, with 9 bases between them.

V is TRBV19 and J is TRBJ1-1; D may be TRBD1 (5 bases). V was clipped by 3 bases and J by 1 base, with 9 bases between them. The CDR3 is made up of 14 amino acids. CDR1 is LNHDA, CDR2 SQIVND, per germline (reference sequence). The CDR3 spells CASSIPGTNTEAFF. The CDR3 coding sequence is TGTGCCAGTAGTATCCCCGGGACGAACACTGAAGCTTTCTTT.

Only one count was recorded for this clone. The chain employs TRBV7-2 and TRBJ1-6; D is possibly TRBD1 (6 bases). V dropped 1 base and J dropped 5 bases, with 12 bases sitting between them. Germline loops: CDR1 SGHTA, CDR2 FQGNSA. CDR3 length equals 16 residues. CDR3 in DNA: TGTGCCAGCAGCTTAGTAGCAGGGGACCATAATTCACCCCTCCACTTT. Residues: CASSLVAGDHNSPLHF.

The V gene is TRBV5-1, the J gene TRBJ2-5, with 7 nucleotides matching TRBD2. This CDR3 is 15 amino acids long. The germline gives CDR1 SGHRS, CDR2 YFSETQ. V dropped 1 base and J dropped 7; count of bases not matched to a gene: 10. For the CDR3, the DNA is TGCGCCAGCAGCTTGTTCCCGGCGGGGGAGTGGACCCAGTACTTC. Translated, it gives CASSLFPAGEWTQYF. Full variable domain (outside the CDR3, taken from reference TRBV5-1 and TRBJ2-5): KAGVTQTPRYLIKTRGQQVTLSCSPISGHRSVSWYQQTPGQGLQFLFEYFSETQRNKGNFPGRFSGRQFSNSRSEMNVSTLELGDSALYLCASSLFPAGEWTQYFGPGTRLLVL.

V usage is TRBV6-1 and J usage is TRBJ2-3; 13 bases match TRBD2. The CDR3 runs to 15 residues. CDR1 and CDR2 (germline): MNHNS, SASEGT. V lost 6 bases, J lost 4 bases, and 4 bases stayed unmatched. The CDR3 DNA sequence: TGTGCCAGCAGCCAAGGACTAGCGGGAGCAGATACGCAGTATTTT. Encoded protein: CASSQGLAGADTQYF.

Comments on this clone: Other DNA sequences of this sample code for an identical CDR3. The chain joins TRBV5-4 to TRBJ1-1; D may be TRBD1 (5 bases). Germline lookup yields CDR1 SGHNT and CDR2 YYREEE (reference sequence). The CDR3 length is 13 residues. Trimming left V 3 bases short and J 1 base short, with 7 bases between. CDR3 DNA sequence: TGTGCCAGCAGCTGGGGACGGAACACTGAAGCTTTCTTT. Translating it yields CASSWGRNTEAFF.

This clone was picked up one time. The CDR3 nucleotides read TGTGCCAGCAGCTTGGGGGGTACAACTAATGAAAAACTGTTTTTT. It encodes CASSLGGTTNEKLFF. V and J are TRBV5-4 and TRBJ1-4; no definite D call. V was trimmed by 0 bases and J by 0 bases, leaving 6 bases between them. Germline lookup yields CDR1 SGHNT and CDR2 YYREEE (reference sequence). The CDR3 consists of 15 residues.

This chain links TRBV6-5 with TRBJ2-5, with D uncertain. The CDR3 spans 16 residues. Germline values: CDR1 MNHEY, CDR2 SVGAGI. Deletions cut 0 bases from V and 0 bases from J, with 11 bases between. The CDR3 sequence: CASSYSGRMYQETQYF. DNA for the CDR3: TGTGCCAGCAGTTACTCGGGCAGGATGTACCAAGAGACCCAGTACTTC.

CDR3 region: CASSQETRLNEQFF. In DNA form, the CDR3 reads TGCGCCAGCAGCCAAGAAACCCGACTCAATGAGCAGTTCTTC. The chain recombines TRBV4-3 with TRBJ2-1; D is undetermined. Germline CDR1 is LGHNA and CDR2 is YSLEER. The CDR3 consists of 14 residues. Trimming left V 0 bases short and J 6 bases short, with 9 bases between.

This sequence joins TRBV10-1 and TRBJ2-2; a weak D match, TRBD1 (6 bases). V lost 1 base and J 7 bases, leaving 13 bases between the germline ends. The CDR3 is 15 amino acids. CDR1 is WNHNN, CDR2 SYGVQD, per germline (reference sequence). CDR3 DNA: TGCGCCAGCAGTGAGTTTCGGACAGAAGACGGGGAGCTGTTTTTT. Its translation: CASSEFRTEDGELFF.

The chain is built from TRBV5-6 and TRBJ1-3; no clear D gene. This CDR3 spans 13 amino acids. V was shortened by 1 base and J by 6 bases, with 8 bases between the two germline ends. From germline, CDR1 is SGHDT and CDR2 YYEEEE. This CDR3 reads CASSLPHLNTIYF. DNA of the CDR3: TGTGCCAGCAGCTTGCCCCACTTAAACACCATATATTTT.

This sequence joins TRBV30 and TRBJ1-5; D is perhaps TRBD1 (5 bases). V dropped 5 bases and J dropped 6 bases, with 14 bases sitting between them. CDR3 length: 13 amino acids. Per the germline V gene, CDR1 is GTSNPN and CDR2 is SVGIG (reference sequence). Here the CDR3 reads CAWGHPGSQPQHF. For the CDR3, the DNA is TGTGCCTGGGGACACCCCGGGAGTCAGCCCCAGCATTTT.

V gene TRBV5-4 combines with J gene TRBJ1-2, with D perhaps matching TRBD1 (6 bases). This CDR3 is 15 amino acids long. CDR1 is SGHNT, CDR2 YYREEE, per germline (reference sequence). The V end was cut by 1 base, the J end by 1 base, with 11 bases between. The chain's CDR3 is CASSLPGGGNYGYTF. DNA for the CDR3: TGTGCCAGCAGCTTGCCTGGGGGCGGTAACTATGGCTACACCTTC.

This rearrangement joins TRBV7-4 to TRBJ1-6; D is ambiguous. Germline V gene lookup returns CDR1 SGHVT and CDR2 SQSDAQ. V was pared by 1 base and J by 0 bases, with 22 bases between. The CDR3 is 21 amino acids. In nucleotides, the CDR3 is TGTGCCAGCAGCTTAGTTTCTGCGGAACGGACCATCAGCTCCTATAATTCACCCCTCCACTTT. Its translation is CASSLVSAERTISSYNSPLHF.

This clone was seen a handful of times. The rearrangement joins TRBV30 to TRBJ2-2, with D possibly TRBD2 on 5 matching bases. The CDR3 covers 12 residues. V shed 5 bases and J shed 4 bases, with 8 bases lying between them. Germline V gene lookup returns CDR1 GTSNPN and CDR2 SVGIG (reference sequence). CDR3 loop: CAWVGVTGELFF. The CDR3 nucleotides are TGTGCCTGGGTCGGGGTCACCGGGGAGCTGTTTTTT.

The chain carries TRBV30 and TRBJ2-4; 8 bases map to TRBD2. The CDR3 is made up of 14 amino acids. Trimming took 5 bases from V and 0 from J; bases not matched to a gene: 3. The V gene's germline CDR1 is GTSNPN and CDR2 SVGIG (reference sequence). For the CDR3, the DNA is TGTGCCTGGCGGCTAGCGGGAGCCAAAAACATTCAGTACTTC. It encodes CAWRLAGAKNIQYF. The whole variable domain, filled in from reference TRBV30 and TRBJ2-4, reads SQTIHQWPATLVQPVGSPLSLECTVEGTSNPNLYWYRQAAGRGLQLLFYSVGIGQISSEVPQNLSASRPQDRQFILSSKKLLLSDSGFYLCAWRLAGAKNIQYFGAGTRLSVL.

The chain has TRBV5-4 and TRBJ2-3; no reliable D call. This CDR3 spans 14 amino acids. V dropped 2 bases and J dropped 3 bases, with 10 bases sitting between them. Germline assignment: CDR1 SGHNT and CDR2 YYREEE (reference sequence). This CDR3 reads CASSFDLGTDTQYF. CDR3 coding DNA: TGTGCCAGCAGCTTTGATCTTGGGACAGATACGCAGTATTTT.

The chain carries TRBV10-2 and TRBJ2-2, with no clear D. Trimming stripped 4 bases from V and 3 bases from J, with 9 bases between. Germline V lookup: CDR1 WSHSY, CDR2 SAAADI. The CDR3 runs 14 residues. The CDR3 spells CASSANTYTGELFF. The DNA for the CDR3 is TGCGCCAGCAGTGCTAACACGTACACCGGGGAGCTGTTTTTT.

The V and J genes are TRBV11-2 and TRBJ2-7; no clear D gene. The V end was cut by 2 bases, the J end by 2 bases, with 7 bases between. CDR1 is SGHAT, CDR2 FQNNGV, per germline. The CDR3 contains 13 residues. CDR3 DNA: TGTGCCAGCAGCTTACTCAGGACCTACGAGCAGTACTTC. Residues: CASSLLRTYEQYF.